The T cell receptor beta chain under discussion was sequenced for a study of cytomegalovirus exposure and HLA in healthy donors. The study drew the donors from its roughly 110-subject validation cohort, separate from the approximately 700-subject first cohort. Measured with immunoSEQ multiplex PCR; TCRdb has only the in-frame clones, and not every one. The sample comprises some 120,000 clones, approximately 89% of which are singletons, and about 3.7% rests with the top ten. The sequencing sample was made of PBMCs. The sequence was collected from a man between 25 and 39 years old in good health and CMV-seronegative.

The CDR3 DNA sequence: TGTGCCAGCAGCTTGAGAGGGCTGAATTCACCCCTCCACTTT. Translation: CASSLRGLNSPLHF. The rearrangement links TRBV5-6 to TRBJ1-6; the D is unclear. This CDR3 is built from 14 residues. CDR1 is SGHDT, CDR2 YYEEEE, per germline. The V and J ends lost 1 base and 7 bases respectively, with 9 bases between them.